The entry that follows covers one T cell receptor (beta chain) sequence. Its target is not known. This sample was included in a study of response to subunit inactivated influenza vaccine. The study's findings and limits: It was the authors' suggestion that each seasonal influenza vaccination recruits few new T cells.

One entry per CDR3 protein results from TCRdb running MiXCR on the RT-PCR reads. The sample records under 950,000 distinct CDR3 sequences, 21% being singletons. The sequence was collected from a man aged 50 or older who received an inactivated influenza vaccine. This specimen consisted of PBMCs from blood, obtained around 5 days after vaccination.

CDR3 residues: CASTPGTSVREQFF. CDR3 bases: TGTGCCAGCACCCCAGGGACTAGCGTGCGTGAGCAGTTCTTC. V usage is TRBV7-9 and J usage is TRBJ2-1; 10 positions agree with TRBD2. V gave up 7 bases and J gave up 9 bases; unmatched junction bases: 9. Looked up from germline, CDR1 is SEHNR and CDR2 is FQNEAQ (reference sequence). The CDR3 runs 14 residues.